A selection of T cell receptor beta chains follows, all from one sample in a study of blood T cell repertoires in COVID-19. Assay: immunoSEQ multiplex PCR; the TCRdb copy retains only in-frame clones and omits some. The table lists about 55,000 clones, around nine tenths of them singletons. Material: peripheral blood. The source of these receptors is a man aged 40-50 years with acute or convalescent COVID-19. The conserved cysteine and the conserved F or W are not part of the CDR3 here. Size is stated for part of the rows, as once, few or many counts, or as a class when the clone is expanded.

V gene	J gene	clone size	CDR3 protein
TRBV11-2	TRBJ2-2	NA	ASSSGLAGSAGELF
TRBV30	TRBJ2-4	NA	AWSVKSGGGAVNIQY
TRBV6-6	TRBJ2-3	NA	ASSSGLAGKTDTQY
TRBV2	TRBJ2-7	NA	ASTATAGQY
TRBV28	TRBJ1-1	NA	ASSLGQAGDTEAF
TRBV18	TRBJ2-7	NA	ASSPDREQY
TRBV5-4	TRBJ2-7	few	ASSRQGLYEQY
TRBV9	TRBJ2-3	NA	ASSVGGSQQGDTQY
TRBV11-3	TRBJ2-2	NA	ASSLGGGTGELF
TRBV5-6	TRBJ1-4	NA	ASSLARGATNEKLF
TRBV6-6	TRBJ2-6	once	ASSHKGGGSGANVLT
TRBV19	TRBJ2-7	NA	ASSRDRGEQY
TRBV5-1	TRBJ1-1	NA	ASSPGMDRGYTEAF
TRBV2	TRBJ1-5	NA	ASSEVTGIPHSNQPQH
TRBV29-1	TRBJ1-4	NA	SAGGASGEKLF
TRBV18	TRBJ2-7	NA	ASSPAPGSSYEQY
TRBV7-2	TRBJ2-5	NA	ASSLQGVSQETQY
TRBV6-1	TRBJ1-5	once	ASSEGTGVSNQPQH
TRBV5-1	TRBJ2-1	NA	ASSVALAEQF
TRBV9	TRBJ2-1	NA	ASSATGTSVDNEQF
TRBV27	TRBJ2-7	once	ASSLRDRGRAYEQY
TRBV5-4	TRBJ2-7	NA	AREGRRNSYEQY
TRBV2	TRBJ1-2	once	ASTPAPYRDNYGYT
TRBV6-5	TRBJ2-2	NA	ASSYSPVNTGELF
TRBV5-4	TRBJ1-1	NA	ASSFLDRGQTEAF
TRBV30	TRBJ1-3	NA	AWKKPGNTIY
TRBV7-8	TRBJ2-3	few	ASSLERLAGGHTDTQY
TRBV19	TRBJ1-1	NA	ASNRGQGNTEAF
TRBV5-6	TRBJ2-7	NA	ASTLDPTSGGEQY
TRBV9	TRBJ2-3	NA	ASSVWDSTDTQY
TRBV3-1/TRBV3-2	TRBJ2-1	NA	ASSSSGGFYEQF
TRBV6-5	TRBJ1-5	NA	ASSTGGGRNQPQH